This passage covers 31 T cell receptor beta chains from one sample sequenced in a study of blood T cell repertoires in COVID-19. The method was immunoSEQ multiplex PCR; TCRdb's version includes in-frame clones alone and lacks a portion of them. The repertoire has around 50,000 clones, over 65% of them found once; the top ten carry roughly 4.3%. Material for sequencing was peripheral blood. The receptor source for this set is a man aged 40-50 years with active COVID-19.

This rearrangement joins TRBV6-2 or TRBV6-3 to TRBJ2-5, with 8 bases fitting TRBD1. Trimming at V came to 7 bases and at J to 5 bases, leaving 12 bases not matched to a gene. The CDR3 is 15 residues long. Germline assignment: CDR1 MNHEY and CDR2 SVGEGT. Here the CDR3 DNA reads TGTGCCAGCACCCCCTGGGGCAGGGGGCGGGAGACCCAGTACTTC. Translation: CASTPWGRGRETQYF.

The rearrangement uses TRBV7-2 and TRBJ1-2; tentative D call: TRBD1 (6 bases). The CDR3 loop spans 18 amino acids. Germline V gene sequence: CDR1 SGHTA, CDR2 FQGNSA. Trimming took 0 bases from V and 2 from J, leaving 19 bases between them. The CDR3 loop reads CASSLAYRPTGMNYGYTF. CDR3 bases: TGTGCCAGCAGCTTAGCGTATCGACCTACAGGGATGAACTATGGCTACACCTTC.

The chain combines TRBV7-6 with TRBJ2-3, with no clear D. Trimming pared 0 bases from V and 4 bases from J, leaving 8 bases between. This CDR3 region has 14 residues. Looked up from germline, CDR1 is SGHVS and CDR2 is FNYEAQ. The CDR3 loop is CASSLARLADTQYF. The CDR3 DNA reads TGTGCCAGCAGCTTAGCGCGGTTAGCAGATACGCAGTATTTT.

The chain carries TRBV18 and TRBJ2-3, with 7 bases fitting TRBD1. Germline trimming cut 8 bases from V and 1 base from J; bases unmatched to any gene: 6. The CDR3 consists of 14 residues. The germline V gene encodes CDR1 KGHSH and CDR2 LQKENI. CDR3 region: CASTEGQRTDTQYF. The CDR3 DNA reads TGTGCCAGCACAGAGGGACAGCGCACAGATACGCAGTATTTT.

The chain couples TRBV19 to TRBJ1-5; D is perhaps TRBD1 (5 bases). V gave up 7 bases and J gave up 4 bases, with 8 bases separating them. The CDR3 runs to 12 residues. Germline CDR1 is LNHDA and CDR2 is SQIVND (reference sequence). CDR3: CASTGTNQPQHF. The CDR3 DNA follows: TGTGCCAGTACAGGGACTAATCAGCCCCAGCATTTT. Using reference TRBV19 and TRBJ1-5 for the parts outside the CDR3, the full variable domain is DGGITQSPKYLFRKEGQNVTLSCEQNLNHDAMYWYRQDPGQGLRLIYYSQIVNDFQKGDIAEGYSVSREKKESFPLTVTSAQKNPTAFYLCASTGTNQPQHFGDGTRLSIL.

This clone appeared once. The V and J genes are TRBV7-6 and TRBJ2-4; D may be TRBD1 (6 bases). Germline CDR1 is SGHVS and CDR2 is FNYEAQ. V lost 5 bases and J lost 5, with 13 bases in between. The CDR3 loop spans 14 amino acids. In nucleotides, the CDR3 is TGTGCCAGCAGCCCAGGGGCAAGCCAAAACATTCAGTACTTC. It is translated as CASSPGASQNIQYF.

This clone was seen only once. The V and J genes are TRBV5-6 and TRBJ2-1; 11 bases are a match to TRBD2. There are 18 residues in the CDR3. With V trimmed by 0 bases and J by 4 bases, 9 bases remained unmatched. CDR1 is SGHDT and CDR2 is YYEEEE in the germline V gene. The CDR3 nucleotides are TGTGCCAGCAGCTTGGAAGGCACTAGCGGGAGCGTTTACAATGAGCAGTTCTTC. It yields the protein CASSLEGTSGSVYNEQFF. Filled out from reference TRBV5-6 and TRBJ2-1, the complete variable domain reads DAGVTQSPTHLIKTRGQQVTLRCSPKSGHDTVSWYQQALGQGPQFIFQYYEEEERQRGNFPDRFSGHQFPNYSSELNVNALLLGDSALYLCASSLEGTSGSVYNEQFFGPGTRLTVL.

This chain links TRBV23-1 with TRBJ2-7, with 9 positions matching TRBD1. TRBV23-1 is an ORF, with its function uncertain. Trimming at V came to 5 bases and at J to 2 bases, leaving 13 bases not matched to a gene. This CDR3 region has 17 residues. The CDR3 loop is CASSSPGQGAIPYEQYF. The DNA for the CDR3 is TGCGCCAGCAGTTCCCCGGGACAGGGTGCCATCCCCTACGAGCAGTACTTC.

This chain connects TRBV19 to TRBJ1-2; tentative D call: TRBD1 (5 bases). CDR1 is LNHDA and CDR2 is SQIVND in the germline V gene (reference sequence). The ends were cut back, 9 bases at V and 0 bases at J, with 14 bases in the middle. There are 14 residues in the CDR3. CDR3 DNA sequence: TGTGCCAGCTTCAGGGATTATACTAACTATGGCTACACCTTC. Translating it yields CASFRDYTNYGYTF.

This clone was counted only a few times. The V gene is TRBV28, the J gene TRBJ2-7, with TRBD1 as a possible D gene (6 bases). CDR3 length equals 14 residues. The V end lost 3 bases, the J end lost 3 bases, and 12 bases lay between the germline ends. CDR1 is MDHEN, CDR2 SYDVKM, per germline. The CDR3, as DNA: TGTGCCAGCAGTTTTCATTCCAGGGGCTACGAGCAGTACTTC. This codes for CASSFHSRGYEQYF.

The CDR3 loop is CASSAPNRGYGYTF. The CDR3 DNA reads as TGCGCCAGCAGCGCCCCAAATAGGGGATATGGCTACACCTTC. The rearrangement joins TRBV5-1 to TRBJ1-2; maybe TRBD1 (5 bases). This CDR3 has 14 residues. The ends were cut back, 4 bases at V and 5 bases at J, with 15 bases in the middle. Germline V CDR1 and CDR2: SGHRS, YFSETQ.

The rearrangement links TRBV27 to TRBJ2-7, with D unresolved. Looked up from germline, CDR1 is MNHEY and CDR2 is SMNVEV (reference sequence). V lost 2 bases and J lost 2, with 13 bases in between. The CDR3 is 15 amino acids. The CDR3 DNA follows: TGTGCCAGCAGTTTAAACCCCTACGAGGCCTACGAGCAGTACTTC. This codes for CASSLNPYEAYEQYF.

This clone was observed a few times. J is TRBJ1-5 and V is TRBV29-1; 9 bases match TRBD1. From germline, CDR1 is SQVTM and CDR2 ANQGSEA. The CDR3 has 14 amino acids. J gave up 3 bases and V 7 bases, and 7 bases lay outside the gene matches. CDR3 protein: CSAAGQGINQPQHF. In DNA form, the CDR3 reads TGCAGCGCAGCGGGACAGGGAATCAATCAGCCCCAGCATTTT. Drawing the rest from reference TRBV29-1 and TRBJ1-5, the complete variable domain is SAVISQKPSRDICQRGTSLTIQCQVDSQVTMMFWYRQQPGQSLTLIATANQGSEATYESGFVIDKFPISRPNLTFSTLTVSNMSPEDSSIYLCSAAGQGINQPQHFGDGTRLSIL.

This chain joins TRBV5-1 and TRBJ2-7; D not resolved. Germline V gene sequence: CDR1 SGHRS, CDR2 YFSETQ. The CDR3 has 15 residues. V dropped 0 bases and J dropped 5 bases, with 15 bases sitting between them. This CDR3 reads CASSLEATSGHEQYF. DNA for the CDR3: TGCGCCAGCAGCTTGGAAGCCACCTCGGGTCACGAGCAGTACTTC. Together with reference TRBV5-1 and TRBJ2-7, the CDR3 gives the full variable domain: KAGVTQTPRYLIKTRGQQVTLSCSPISGHRSVSWYQQTPGQGLQFLFEYFSETQRNKGNFPGRFSGRQFSNSRSEMNVSTLELGDSALYLCASSLEATSGHEQYFGPGTRLTVT.

This chain uses TRBV11-2 with TRBJ1-4; 8 nucleotides line up with TRBD1. The CDR3 has 13 residues. CDR1 SGHAT and CDR2 FQNNGV come from the germline V gene. J was trimmed by 6 bases and V by 8 bases; bases with no gene match: 5. CDR3 bases: TGTGCCAGCGCCTTGGACAGGGATGAAAAACTGTTTTTT. Translated: CASALDRDEKLFF.

The DNA for the CDR3 is TGTGCCAGCAGCCAAGTCAAGGGTAGGAGGACTGAAGCTTTCTTT. Protein product: CASSQVKGRRTEAFF. The gene calls are TRBV3-1 (or the pseudogene TRBV3-2) and TRBJ1-1; D not certain. The CDR3 consists of 15 residues. V lost 1 base to trimming and J lost 5 bases, with 14 bases between them. Germline V gives CDR1 LGHDT, CDR2 YNNKEL (reference sequence).

This clone was counted a single time. The V call is TRBV7-8, the J call TRBJ2-1; the D gene is possibly TRBD2 (5 bases). CDR1 is SGHVS and CDR2 is FQNEAQ in the germline V gene. The length of the CDR3 is 15 residues. V lost 3 bases, J lost 9 bases, and 18 bases lay in between. The CDR3, as DNA: TGTGCCAGCAGCTTTTGGGAGAGTAGACAAGGTGAGCAGTTCTTC. It yields the protein CASSFWESRQGEQFF.

The genes are TRBV29-1 and TRBJ2-5, with 8 bases fitting TRBD1. This CDR3 has 13 amino acids. Trimming took 0 bases from V and 3 from J; bases not matched to a gene: 0. CDR1 and CDR2 from the germline V gene are SQVTM and ANQGSEA. CDR3 bases: TGCAGCGTTGAAGAGGACAGGGAAGAGACCCAGTACTTC. The encoded protein is CSVEEDREETQYF.

The chain has TRBV4-1 and TRBJ2-2; 7 nucleotides agree with TRBD2. This CDR3 region has 16 residues. Germline loops: CDR1 MGHRA, CDR2 YSYEKL. V lost 0 bases and J lost 4; bases outside the gene matches: 5. As DNA, the CDR3 is TGCGCCAGCAGCCAAGAGAACCTAGCGGTCACCGGGGAGCTGTTTTTT. It is translated as CASSQENLAVTGELFF.

This chain joins TRBV19 and TRBJ1-2, with D maybe TRBD1 (6 bases). CDR3 length: 15 residues. Trimming stripped 5 bases from V and 9 bases from J, with 22 bases between. Germline values: CDR1 LNHDA, CDR2 SQIVND (reference sequence). The CDR3, as DNA: TGTGCCAGTAGTCCCGCTGGGGGCTACGAATATAGCTACACCTTC. Translated: CASSPAGGYEYSYTF.

The chain has TRBV7-9 and TRBJ1-5; the match to TRBD1 covers 8 bases. CDR1 SEHNR and CDR2 FQNEAQ come from the germline V gene (reference sequence). This CDR3 region has 15 residues. V gave up 4 bases and J gave up 4 bases; unmatched junction bases: 6. DNA of the CDR3: TGTGCCAGCAGCTCCAGCGACAGGGGAAATCAGCCCCAGCATTTT. It encodes CASSSSDRGNQPQHF.

This clone was seen a single time. The rearrangement links TRBV7-2 to TRBJ2-7; possible D gene TRBD1, 6 bases. Germline V gives CDR1 SGHTA, CDR2 FQGNSA. The CDR3 is 16 residues long. The V end lost 4 bases, the J end lost 0 bases, and 16 bases lay between the germline ends. The CDR3 spells CASSSRRGGSSYEQYF. The CDR3 DNA sequence: TGTGCCAGCAGCTCCCGGAGAGGGGGAAGCTCCTACGAGCAGTACTTC.

This rearrangement joins TRBV18 to TRBJ1-3, with 7 bases matching TRBD1. Germline-derived CDR1 and CDR2 are KGHSH and LQKENI. This CDR3 has 16 residues. The V and J ends lost 3 bases and 0 bases, in that order; junction bases with no gene match: 5. The CDR3 loop reads CASSPGQAHSGNTIYF. The CDR3 DNA reads TGTGCCAGCTCACCCGGACAGGCCCACTCTGGAAACACCATATATTTT.

The gene calls are TRBV6-5 and TRBJ2-1; TRBD2 is a possible D gene (6 bases). From germline, CDR1 is MNHEY and CDR2 SVGAGI. The CDR3 has 13 residues. Between the trimmed V and J ends, which lost 4 bases and 5 bases, there was a span of 9 bases. The CDR3: CASSFRLDNEQFF. For the CDR3, the DNA is TGTGCCAGCAGTTTCAGACTAGACAATGAGCAGTTCTTC.

This chain uses TRBV7-9 with TRBJ1-4; maybe TRBD1 (6 bases). The V and J ends lost 5 bases and 0 bases respectively, with 10 bases between them. The CDR3 is 15 residues long. CDR1 and CDR2 from the germline V gene are SEHNR and FQNEAQ (reference sequence). CDR3 sequence reads: CASSPRTATNEKLFF. The CDR3 DNA is TGTGCCAGCAGCCCTCGGACAGCAACTAATGAAAAACTGTTTTTT.

The chain combines TRBV5-1 with TRBJ1-2; the D is unclear. This CDR3 spans 14 amino acids. Looked up from germline, CDR1 is SGHRS and CDR2 is YFSETQ. Trimming stripped 0 bases from V and 7 bases from J, with 13 bases between. The CDR3 DNA sequence: TGCGCCAGCAGCTTGGCCATAGGGAGCTCTGGCTACACCTTC. This sequence encodes CASSLAIGSSGYTF. Complete variable domain (other parts from reference TRBV5-1 and TRBJ1-2): KAGVTQTPRYLIKTRGQQVTLSCSPISGHRSVSWYQQTPGQGLQFLFEYFSETQRNKGNFPGRFSGRQFSNSRSEMNVSTLELGDSALYLCASSLAIGSSGYTFGSGTRLTVV.

This clone was detected a few times. This sequence joins TRBV2 and TRBJ2-5; 9 bases match TRBD2. CDR1 and CDR2 (germline): SNHLY, FYNNEI. This CDR3 spans 17 amino acids. Germline trimming cut 6 bases from V and 5 bases from J; bases unmatched to any gene: 16. The CDR3 nucleotides are TGTGCCAGCAGAGGGATTAGCGGGAGTGGAAAAGGGGAGACCCAGTACTTC. This codes for CASRGISGSGKGETQYF.

The chain links TRBV10-3 to TRBJ2-6; 9 bases line up with TRBD1. Germline CDR1 and CDR2: ENHRY and SYGVKD. The V gene end was trimmed by 3 bases and the J gene end by 0 bases; junction bases not matched to a gene: 24. The CDR3 totals 24 residues. The CDR3 nucleotides are TGTGCCATCAGTGACCCCGGCCGGACAGGGGCCCCGCTAGGTTCCCTCTCTGGGGCCAACGTCCTGACTTTC. It translates to CAISDPGRTGAPLGSLSGANVLTF.

This chain links TRBV21-1 with TRBJ1-1. TRBV21-1 is a pseudogene. The CDR3 sequence is 14 residues long. The CDR3 protein is CASKSFNGGTEAFF. The CDR3 nucleotides are TGTGCCAGCAAATCCTTTAACGGGGGCACTGAAGCTTTCTTT.

The chain has TRBV19 and TRBJ1-6, with a possible D match to TRBD1 (6 bases). The V gene lost 4 bases and the J gene lost 11 bases, with 15 bases spanning the gap. The CDR3 totals 14 residues. Germline CDR1 reads LNHDA; CDR2 reads SQIVND (reference sequence). The CDR3 bases are TGTGCCAGTAGTACGACAGGCGGAAGGACACCCCTCCACTTT. This translates into CASSTTGGRTPLHF.

The chain links TRBV3-1 (or the pseudogene TRBV3-2) to TRBJ2-3; 7 nucleotides align to TRBD2. V shed 3 bases, J shed 2 bases, and the junction held 8 bases outside the gene matches. Germline V gene sequence: CDR1 LGHDT, CDR2 YNNKEL (reference sequence). CDR3 length equals 16 residues. In nucleotides, the CDR3 is TGTGCCAGCAGCCATCGCTTAGCGGGCCACACAGATACGCAGTATTTT. The encoded protein is CASSHRLAGHTDTQYF.